This TCR beta chain is drawn from a study of healthy donors' naive CD4 and CD8 T cells. In the study overall: Donors spanned ages 20-25, 40-50 and 60-70 years, half female.

Starting from around 470 ng of total RNA, TCR libraries were made with linear amplification. Per the original methods: 5 healthy donors contributed approximately 85,000 sequenced TCR alpha transcripts. TCRdb used MiXCR to reprocess the reads, holding one entry per CDR3 protein. These V and J calls rely on TCRdb rather than the paper's analysis. Counted here are some 190,000 distinct CDR3 sequences, 65% to 75% occurring once; the ten biggest clones make up roughly 2.4%. Deletions cut 4 bases from V and 2 bases from J, with 15 bases between. The CDR3 extends over 15 amino acids. Germline V lookup: CDR1 LGHNA, CDR2 YNFKEQ.

The sequence was obtained from a pool of human donors in good health; the sample pools cells from several healthy donors. Sequencing was performed on naive CD4+ and CD8+ T cells sorted from blood, pooled from several donors. The rearrangement uses TRBV4-2 and TRBJ2-7; D gene ambiguous. CDR3 nucleotide sequence: TGTGCCAGCAGCCCGATAGCCGGAGACGCCTACGAGCAGTACTTC. As protein: CASSPIAGDAYEQYF.